This T cell receptor beta chain was sequenced during a study of vaccination effects on CD4 cells after COVID-19. At the level of the study: Two doses of BNT162b2 or mRNA-1273 vaccine were administered to participants.

ViraFEST assay sequencing came after antigen-specific CD4+ T cells were expanded with viral peptide pools. CD4+ T cells were isolated after roughly nine days of culture. Negative nucleocapsid antibody tests before and after vaccination confirmed no previous SARS-CoV-2 infection. Around 2 million PBMC per well were cultured with roughly 9 IU/ml IL-2 and 7.5 to 10 ug/ml peptides. IL-2 medium took the place of half the medium on both days 3 and 7. From germline, CDR1 is SGDLS and CDR2 YYNGEE. After removal of 3 bases from V and 3 bases from J, the junction contained 2 bases not matched to a gene. The CDR3 covers 14 residues. Here immunoSEQ multiplex PCR was the method, and the copy in TCRdb shows in-frame clones only, minus some. In the table there are about 41,000 clones, 55% to 75% of which are singletons. As for this clone: Its antigen is undetermined.

This chain uses TRBV9 with TRBJ1-2; 10 nucleotides agree with TRBD1. Sequenced here: CD4+ T cells from PBMCs cultured with HCoV-OC43 spike peptides, sampled before COVID-19 vaccination. Subset noted: HCoV-OC43 spike overlapping peptide pool stimulation. This clonotype was obtained from a human donor who received a COVID-19 vaccine. The CDR3 coding sequence is TGTGCCAGCAGCGCCGGACAGGGGGACTATGGCTACACCTTC. As protein: CASSAGQGDYGYTF.